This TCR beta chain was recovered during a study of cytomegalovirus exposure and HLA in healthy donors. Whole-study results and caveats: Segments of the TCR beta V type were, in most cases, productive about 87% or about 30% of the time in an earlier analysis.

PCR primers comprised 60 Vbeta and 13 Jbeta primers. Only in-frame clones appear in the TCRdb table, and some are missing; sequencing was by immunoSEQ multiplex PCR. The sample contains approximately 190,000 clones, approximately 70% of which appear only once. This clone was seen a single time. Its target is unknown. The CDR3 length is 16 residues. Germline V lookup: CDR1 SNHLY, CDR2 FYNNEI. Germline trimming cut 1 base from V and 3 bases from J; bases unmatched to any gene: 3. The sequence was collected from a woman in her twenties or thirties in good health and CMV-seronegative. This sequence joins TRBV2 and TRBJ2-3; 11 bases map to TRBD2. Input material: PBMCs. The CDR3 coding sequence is TGTGCCAGCAGTGAAGTAGCGGGGGGGCCGACAGATACGCAGTATTTT. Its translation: CASSEVAGGPTDTQYF.